The 14 T cell receptor beta chains below come from one sample, sequenced in a study of cytomegalovirus exposure and HLA in healthy donors. PCR primers comprised 60 Vbeta and 13 Jbeta primers. Sequencing was performed with immunoSEQ multiplex PCR; in TCRdb, only in-frame clones are kept and a portion is missing. The sample includes about 160,000 clones, about four fifths of them seen just once. Sequenced input: PBMCs. The receptors stem from a woman in her fifties or sixties in good health and CMV-seronegative.

The chain links TRBV25-1 to TRBJ2-1; 7 nucleotides align to TRBD2. Germline-derived CDR1 and CDR2 are MGHDK and SYGVNS. V shed 7 bases and J 9 bases; nucleotides not matched to a gene: 18. This CDR3 has 16 amino acids. CDR3 DNA: TGTGCCAGCACCAAAGGGGAGGGGAGGAGGTGGATTGAGCAGTTCTTC. Translation: CASTKGEGRRWIEQFF.

This rearrangement joins TRBV11-3 to TRBJ2-3; 11 positions match TRBD2. CDR1 and CDR2 (germline): SGHNT, YENEEA. Losses at the gene ends were 5 bases for V and 1 base for J; bases not matched to a gene: 5. The CDR3 consists of 16 residues. CDR3 bases: TGTGCCAGCAGCCAGGGACTAGCGGACCGCACAGATACGCAGTATTTT. Its translation is CASSQGLADRTDTQYF.

The V call is TRBV19, the J call TRBJ2-5; TRBD2 matches 7 bases. The J call may not be correct, given that the DNA end is closer to TRBJ2-7. Germline CDR1 is LNHDA and CDR2 is SQIVND (reference sequence). The CDR3 is made up of 13 amino acids. The DNA for the CDR3 is TGTGCCAGTAGAAAAGCGGGGATCTACGAGCAGTACTTC. Amino acids: CASRKAGIYEQYF.

This clone was observed once. The chain carries TRBV12-5 and TRBJ2-1, with a tentative D call TRBD2 (6 bases). CDR3 length equals 11 residues. Germline V gene data show CDR1 as LGHNT and CDR2 as FRNRAP. Trimming took 8 bases from V and 10 from J, leaving 12 bases between them. CDR3 protein: CASSRGREQFF. The DNA for the CDR3 is TGTGCTAGTAGTCGGGGGAGAGAGCAGTTCTTC.

The chain links TRBV6-1 to TRBJ1-5, with D possibly TRBD1 on 6 matching bases. In germline, CDR1 is MNHNS, CDR2 SASEGT. V lost 0 bases and J 10 bases, leaving 13 bases between the germline ends. This CDR3 region has 14 residues. CDR3 nucleotide sequence: TGTGCCAGCAGTGAAGCGGGGAGGGGGGCACCCCAGCATTTT. This codes for CASSEAGRGAPQHF.

The J gene is TRBJ1-2, the V gene TRBV2, with a possible D match to TRBD1 (5 bases). Germline loops: CDR1 SNHLY, CDR2 FYNNEI. CDR3 length: 14 amino acids. V gave up 4 bases and J gave up 7 bases, with 16 bases separating them. The CDR3 region has the DNA TGTGCCAGCAGTGGGTTGAAGGGGTTAAGTGGCTACACCTTC. Translating it yields CASSGLKGLSGYTF.

The chain combines TRBV27 with TRBJ2-1; D gene unclear. Trimming shortened V by 4 bases and J by 9 bases, and 13 bases separated the two germline ends. This CDR3 region has 13 residues. Looked up from germline, CDR1 is MNHEY and CDR2 is SMNVEV (reference sequence). CDR3 DNA sequence: TGTGCCAGCAGTTCCTCCGGTCGGAGTGAGCAGTTCTTC. Translated, it gives CASSSSGRSEQFF.

V and J are TRBV6-1 and TRBJ1-2; TRBD1 might be the D (5 bases). CDR3 size: 12 residues. From germline, CDR1 is MNHNS and CDR2 SASEGT. The germline V and J ends were trimmed by 8 bases and 6 bases, with 13 bases remaining between them. This CDR3 is CASVRGLNGYTF. As DNA, the CDR3 is TGTGCCAGCGTTCGGGGACTAAATGGCTACACCTTC.

The genes are TRBV9 and TRBJ1-2; D is unresolved. The CDR3 has 15 residues. V lost 3 bases and J 6 bases, leaving 18 bases between the germline ends. In germline, CDR1 is SGDLS, CDR2 YYNGEE. CDR3: CASSGLGVGKNGYTF. DNA of the CDR3: TGTGCCAGCAGCGGACTCGGAGTCGGCAAAAATGGCTACACCTTC.

The chain links TRBV18 to TRBJ2-5, with 10 bases that match TRBD1. CDR1 KGHSH and CDR2 LQKENI come from the germline V gene. The V gene end was trimmed by 2 bases and the J gene end by 5 bases; junction bases not matched to a gene: 14. CDR3 length equals 18 residues. The CDR3 loop is CASSPVLLPGQGLETQYF. CDR3 nucleotides: TGTGCCAGCTCACCAGTTCTATTACCGGGACAGGGGTTGGAGACCCAGTACTTC.

The V call is TRBV7-8, the J call TRBJ2-2; 9 bases map to TRBD1. This CDR3 is built from 15 residues. V lost 4 bases to trimming and J lost 6 bases; unmatched junction nucleotides: 6. Per the germline V gene, CDR1 is SGHVS and CDR2 is FQNEAQ. CDR3 residues: CASSYRTGEPGELFF. CDR3 nucleotide sequence: TGTGCCAGCAGCTACAGGACAGGGGAGCCCGGGGAGCTGTTTTTT.

This clone was counted once. Here the CDR3 reads CASSVRQSMNTEAFF. The CDR3 DNA is TGCGCCAGCAGCGTGAGACAGTCCATGAACACTGAAGCTTTCTTT. This chain connects TRBV5-1 to TRBJ1-1, with a possible D match to TRBD1 (5 bases). The CDR3 is made up of 15 amino acids. Trimming removed 4 bases at V and 0 bases at J, with 13 bases between. In germline, CDR1 is SGHRS, CDR2 YFSETQ.

The V and J genes are TRBV6-6 and TRBJ1-1; 7 positions match TRBD1. The CDR3 contains 12 residues. Per the germline V gene, CDR1 is MNHNY and CDR2 is SVGAGI (reference sequence). With 6 bases clipped from V and 7 bases from J, the junction kept 5 bases outside the gene matches. The CDR3 coding sequence is TGTGCCAGCAGCCCACAGGGGATTGAAGCTTTCTTT. This gives the protein CASSPQGIEAFF.

This chain connects TRBV19 to TRBJ2-3; 11 nucleotides agree with TRBD1. Germline values: CDR1 LNHDA, CDR2 SQIVND (reference sequence). V was clipped by 5 bases and J by 4 bases; unmatched bases: 2. CDR3 size: 14 residues. CDR3 sequence reads: CASSRGQGADTQYF. CDR3 bases: TGTGCCAGTAGTCGGGGACAGGGGGCAGATACGCAGTATTTT. The complete variable domain, with remaining parts taken from reference TRBV19 and TRBJ2-3, reads DGGITQSPKYLFRKEGQNVTLSCEQNLNHDAMYWYRQDPGQGLRLIYYSQIVNDFQKGDIAEGYSVSREKKESFPLTVTSAQKNPTAFYLCASSRGQGADTQYFGPGTRLTVL.